This is a list of T cell receptor beta chains from one sample in a study of blood T cell repertoires in COVID-19. The data were produced by immunoSEQ multiplex PCR, yet TCRdb's version contains in-frame clones alone and is incomplete. In the table there are about 54,000 clones, around 90% of which are singletons. The sample taken for sequencing was peripheral blood. The source is a human donor in a cohort sampled during active COVID-19. Each CDR3 is given with its conserved first and last residue.

V gene | CDR3 protein
TRBV19 | CASSMLNRIYGYTF
TRBV9 | CASSVGGVHEQFF
TRBV5-1 | CASSSGQNTDTQYF
TRBV7-2 | CASSLDPRDSPNYGYTF
TRBV4-1 | CASSQPPGLALHNEQFF
TRBV2 | CASSEWAGGGRNGYTF
TRBV3-1/TRBV3-2 | CASSHYRGGYQETQYF
TRBV27 | CASSLFRLGGQETQYF
TRBV6-1 | CASSEALKGAGRSHEQYF
TRBV29-1 | CSVEAATRGGYTF
TRBV18 | CASSPGQMNTEAFF
TRBV6-1 | CASSQAGGPSNEQFF
TRBV15 | CATSREAGLGTQETQYF
TRBV9 | CASSVTDSLWNEQFF
TRBV7-8 | CASSLVTGGQETQYF
TRBV6-2/TRBV6-3 | CASSYSIAGVSYEQYF
TRBV6-5 | CASHTKGVGDEKLFF
TRBV6-5 | CASSRTGGGYTF
TRBV5-1 | CASSRSESSGGIAFF
TRBV2 | CASSARDYLVPYEQYF
TRBV6-5 | CASTLAGGSNEQFF
TRBV7-3 | CASSRRGGSNTGELFF
TRBV6-1 | CASSEESASGYNEQFF
TRBV21-1 | CASSRGGEYSPLHF
TRBV19 | CASSTGTSEKLFF
TRBV6-2/TRBV6-3 | CASSLMVQGPMETQYF
TRBV7-3 | CASSARGSGTDTQYF
TRBV19 | CASNPGPAGSGANVLTF
TRBV9 | CASSELGLAETQYF
TRBV20-1 | CSASIRNMNTEAFF
TRBV18 | CASSELPGQGASEQYF
TRBV21-1 | CASSKAWANWTQYF
TRBV6-5 | CASSLGRETSTDTQYF
TRBV3-1/TRBV3-2 | CASSHLQGSHEQYF
TRBV21-1 | CASSKGQYRDTIYF
TRBV5-8 | CASSMGLASSNEQFF
TRBV18 | CASSPTRNQPQHF
TRBV4-3 | CASSQDPPGTGSHEQYF
TRBV7-6 | CASSPTSGRARPDTQYF
TRBV28 | CASSLLQGEKKLFF
TRBV7-3 | CASSRGQGETQYF
TRBV2 | CASRRGTSVTDTQYF
TRBV7-6 | CASSLGGGVGETQYF
TRBV6-6 | CASSQGTSGSGETQYF